This passage covers 3 T cell receptor beta chains from one sample sequenced in a study of cytotoxic CD8 clonotypes in ibrutinib-treated CLL. TCRdb's table, derived via immunoSEQ multiplex PCR, lists solely in-frame clones and lacks some. The sample contains roughly 330,000 clones, 60% to 80% of which appear only once. The sample here was PBMCs, taken after 36 months of ibrutinib treatment. The source of these receptors is a human donor with chronic lymphocytic leukemia.

The rearrangement links TRBV9 to TRBJ2-7; D is undetermined. CDR1 SGDLS and CDR2 YYNGEE come from the germline V gene. Trimming pared 0 bases from V and 5 bases from J, leaving 9 bases between. The CDR3 is made up of 13 amino acids. This CDR3 reads CASSVDRSDEQYF. Here the CDR3 DNA reads TGTGCCAGCAGCGTAGATCGGTCGGACGAGCAGTACTTC.

The chain joins TRBV5-1 to TRBJ2-1; D gene ambiguous. The CDR3 extends over 16 amino acids. V lost 4 bases, J lost 0 bases, and 14 bases lay in between. CDR1 and CDR2 (germline): SGHRS, YFSETQ. The CDR3 spells CASSRMGTSSYNEQFF. CDR3 DNA sequence: TGCGCCAGCAGCAGGATGGGAACGAGCTCCTACAATGAGCAGTTCTTC.

The chain uses TRBV9 and TRBJ2-3; the match to TRBD2 covers 7 bases. V gave up 0 bases and J gave up 5 bases; unmatched junction bases: 9. Germline V gene lookup returns CDR1 SGDLS and CDR2 YYNGEE. The CDR3 length is 16 residues. The CDR3 DNA follows: TGTGCCAGCAGCGTAGGTGATACGCGGGGGTTAGATACGCAGTATTTT. Residues: CASSVGDTRGLDTQYF.